This TCR beta chain was found in a study of OX40 agonist ivuxolimab in advanced cancers. Assay used: immunoSEQ multiplex PCR; TCRdb lists only in-frame clones, some missing. The sample holds 70,000 to 75,000 clones, over 80% seen once. This sample comprised CD4+ or CD8+ T cells sorted from blood, obtained in a trial of the OX40 agonist ivuxolimab. The sequence derives from an adult with an advanced solid tumor such as melanoma, head and neck, liver or kidney cancer.

CDR3 sequence: CASSPPSGGHGETQYF. CDR3 coding DNA: TGTGCCAGCAGCCCACCTAGCGGGGGGCATGGGGAGACCCAGTACTTC. The chain links TRBV7-2 to TRBJ2-5; TRBD2 aligns across 11 bases. This CDR3 has 16 residues. CDR1 SGHTA and CDR2 FQGNSA come from the germline V gene. Trimming at V came to 5 bases and at J to 5 bases, leaving 10 bases not matched to a gene.